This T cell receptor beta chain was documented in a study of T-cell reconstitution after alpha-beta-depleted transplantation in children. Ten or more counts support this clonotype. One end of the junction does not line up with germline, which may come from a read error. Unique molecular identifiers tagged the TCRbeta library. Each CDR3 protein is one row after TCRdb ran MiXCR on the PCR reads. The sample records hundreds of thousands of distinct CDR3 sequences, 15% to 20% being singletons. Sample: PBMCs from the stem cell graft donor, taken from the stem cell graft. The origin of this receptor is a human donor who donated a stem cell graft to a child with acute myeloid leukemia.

The CDR3 is CSAWTGDTEAFF. The CDR3 DNA follows: TGCAGTGCTTGGACAGGGGACACTGAAGCCTTCTTT. The chain joins TRBV20-1 to TRBJ1-1; 9 positions agree with TRBD1. The length of the CDR3 is 12 residues. Looked up from germline, CDR1 is DFQATT and CDR2 is SNEGSKA (reference sequence).